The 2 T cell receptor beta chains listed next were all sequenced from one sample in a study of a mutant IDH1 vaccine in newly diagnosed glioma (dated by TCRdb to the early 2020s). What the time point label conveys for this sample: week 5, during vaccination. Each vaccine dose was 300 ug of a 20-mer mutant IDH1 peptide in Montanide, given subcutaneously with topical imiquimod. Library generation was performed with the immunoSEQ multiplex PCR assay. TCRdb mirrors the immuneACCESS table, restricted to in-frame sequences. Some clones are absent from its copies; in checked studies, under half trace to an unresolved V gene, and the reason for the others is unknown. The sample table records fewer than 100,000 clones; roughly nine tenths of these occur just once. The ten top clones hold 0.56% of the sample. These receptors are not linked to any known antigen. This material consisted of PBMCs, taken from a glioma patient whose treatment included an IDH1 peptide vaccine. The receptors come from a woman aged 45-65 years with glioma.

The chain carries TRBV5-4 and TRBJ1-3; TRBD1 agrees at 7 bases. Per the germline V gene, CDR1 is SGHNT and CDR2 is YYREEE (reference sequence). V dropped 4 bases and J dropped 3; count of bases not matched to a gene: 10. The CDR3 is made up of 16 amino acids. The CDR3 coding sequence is TGTGCCAGCAGCCCGAACAGGGGTTTGTTTGGAAACACCATATATTTT. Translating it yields CASSPNRGLFGNTIYF.

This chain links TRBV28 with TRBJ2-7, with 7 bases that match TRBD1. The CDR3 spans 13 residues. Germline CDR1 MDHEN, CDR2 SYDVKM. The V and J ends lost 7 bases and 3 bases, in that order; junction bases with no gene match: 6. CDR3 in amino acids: CASTWTGHYEQYF. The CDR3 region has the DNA TGTGCCAGCACGTGGACAGGCCACTACGAGCAGTACTTC.